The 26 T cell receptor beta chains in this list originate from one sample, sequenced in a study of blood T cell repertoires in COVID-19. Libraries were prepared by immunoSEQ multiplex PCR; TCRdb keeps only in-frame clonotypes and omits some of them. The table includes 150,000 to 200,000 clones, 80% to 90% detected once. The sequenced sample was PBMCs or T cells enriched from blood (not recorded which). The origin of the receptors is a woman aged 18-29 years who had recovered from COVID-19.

This chain's CDR3 is CASSPAASGTTDTQYF. DNA of the CDR3: TGCGCCAGCAGCCCAGCAGCTAGCGGGACCACAGATACGCAGTATTTT. The chain recombines TRBV10-1 with TRBJ2-3; TRBD2 matches 9 bases. V dropped 6 bases and J dropped 2; count of bases not matched to a gene: 9. The CDR3 extends over 16 amino acids. CDR1 and CDR2 (germline): WNHNN, SYGVQD (reference sequence).

The CDR3, as DNA: TGTGCCAGTAAAGACGGACAGTTCACCGGGGAGCTGTTTTTT. Translation: CASKDGQFTGELFF. V is TRBV19 and J is TRBJ2-2, with a weak D call TRBD1 (6 bases). Trimming shortened V by 7 bases and J by 4 bases, and 13 bases separated the two germline ends. The CDR3 sequence is 14 residues long. The germline gives CDR1 LNHDA, CDR2 SQIVND (reference sequence).

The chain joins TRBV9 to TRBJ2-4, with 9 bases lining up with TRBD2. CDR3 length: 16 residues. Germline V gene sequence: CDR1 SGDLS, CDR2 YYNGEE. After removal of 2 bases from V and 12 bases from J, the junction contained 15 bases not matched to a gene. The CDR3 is CASSVDPGLAKESQYF. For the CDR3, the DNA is TGTGCCAGCAGCGTGGACCCGGGACTAGCAAAAGAGTCTCAGTACTTC.

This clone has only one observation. CDR3 protein: CASGPGYSGYTF. CDR3 nucleotide sequence: TGTGCCAGCGGACCAGGGTACTCTGGCTACACCTTC. The chain employs TRBV28 and TRBJ1-2, with TRBD1 as a possible D gene (5 bases). This CDR3 spans 12 amino acids. The V and J ends lost 8 bases and 7 bases respectively, with 14 bases between them. Germline CDR1 MDHEN, CDR2 SYDVKM.

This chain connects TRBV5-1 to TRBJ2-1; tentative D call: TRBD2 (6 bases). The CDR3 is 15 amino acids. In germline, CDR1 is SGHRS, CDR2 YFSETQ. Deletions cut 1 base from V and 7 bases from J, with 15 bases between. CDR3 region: CASSLIAETFNEQFF. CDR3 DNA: TGCGCCAGCAGCTTGATAGCGGAAACCTTTAATGAGCAGTTCTTC.

The CDR3 spells CASSSTADTQYF. The CDR3 DNA is TGTGCCAGCAGCTCTACAGCAGATACGCAGTATTTT. V and J are TRBV7-2 and TRBJ2-3, with no clear D. V was clipped by 4 bases and J by 4 bases, with 6 bases between them. CDR1 is SGHTA and CDR2 is FQGNSA in the germline V gene. There are 12 residues in the CDR3.

This CDR3 reads CASRSRQGREQYF. The CDR3 nucleotides read TGTGCCAGCAGATCTCGACAGGGTCGAGAGCAGTACTTC. The J gene is TRBJ2-7, the V gene TRBV12-3 or TRBV12-4, with 7 bases that match TRBD1. J lost 7 bases, V lost 6 bases, and 9 bases had no gene match. The CDR3 covers 13 residues.

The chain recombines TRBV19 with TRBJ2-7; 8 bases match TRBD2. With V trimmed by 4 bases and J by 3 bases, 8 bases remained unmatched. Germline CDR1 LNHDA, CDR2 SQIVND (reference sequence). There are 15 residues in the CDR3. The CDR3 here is CASSTGREAVYEQYF. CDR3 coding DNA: TGTGCCAGTAGTACCGGGCGGGAGGCAGTCTACGAGCAGTACTTC.

CDR3 in amino acids: CASSPLRSDSGANVLTF. The CDR3 nucleotides are TGTGCCTCCTCCCCGTTGCGGTCCGATAGTGGGGCCAACGTCCTGACTTTC. This sequence joins TRBV6-4 and TRBJ2-6; no definite D call. V was shortened by 11 bases and J by 3 bases, with 23 bases between the two germline ends. Germline lookup yields CDR1 MRHNA and CDR2 SNTAGT. The CDR3 has 17 amino acids.

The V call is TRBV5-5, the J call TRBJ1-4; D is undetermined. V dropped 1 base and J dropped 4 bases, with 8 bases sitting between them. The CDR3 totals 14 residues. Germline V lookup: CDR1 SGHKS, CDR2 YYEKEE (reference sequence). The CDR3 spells CASSLLSVNEKLFF. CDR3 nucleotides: TGTGCCAGCAGCTTGTTGTCCGTTAATGAAAAACTGTTTTTT.

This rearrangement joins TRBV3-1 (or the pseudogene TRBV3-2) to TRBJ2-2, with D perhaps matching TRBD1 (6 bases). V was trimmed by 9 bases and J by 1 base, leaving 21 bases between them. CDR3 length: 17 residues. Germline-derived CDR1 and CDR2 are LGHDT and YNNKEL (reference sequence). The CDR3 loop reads CARKEKEDRWNTGELFF. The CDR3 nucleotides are TGTGCCAGGAAAGAAAAAGAGGACAGATGGAACACCGGGGAGCTGTTTTTT.

The DNA for the CDR3 is TGTGCCAGCAGCCAAGAGACAACGTGGGGAAACACCATATATTTT. It yields the protein CASSQETTWGNTIYF. The chain links TRBV4-2 to TRBJ1-3; D unresolved. V was cut by 0 bases and J by 4 bases, with 10 bases left in between. Looked up from germline, CDR1 is LGHNA and CDR2 is YNFKEQ. The CDR3 has 15 residues.

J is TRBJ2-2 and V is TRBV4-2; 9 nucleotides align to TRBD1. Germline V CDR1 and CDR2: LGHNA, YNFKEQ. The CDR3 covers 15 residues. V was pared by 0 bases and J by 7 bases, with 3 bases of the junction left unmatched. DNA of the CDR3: TGTGCCAGCAGCCAAGAACAGGGGGCCAGCGGGGAGCTGTTTTTT. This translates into CASSQEQGASGELFF.

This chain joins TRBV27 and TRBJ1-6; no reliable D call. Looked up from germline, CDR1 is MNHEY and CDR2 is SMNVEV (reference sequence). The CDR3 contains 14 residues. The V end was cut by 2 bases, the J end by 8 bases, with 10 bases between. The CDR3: CASSLIMGDSPLHF. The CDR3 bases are TGTGCCAGCAGTTTAATCATGGGAGATTCACCCCTCCACTTT.

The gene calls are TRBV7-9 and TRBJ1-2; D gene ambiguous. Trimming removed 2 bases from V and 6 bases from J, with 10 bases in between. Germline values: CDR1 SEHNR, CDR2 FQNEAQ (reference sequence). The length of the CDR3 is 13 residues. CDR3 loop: CASSLTGVDGYTF. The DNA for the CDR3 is TGTGCCAGCAGCTTAACGGGAGTGGATGGCTACACCTTC.

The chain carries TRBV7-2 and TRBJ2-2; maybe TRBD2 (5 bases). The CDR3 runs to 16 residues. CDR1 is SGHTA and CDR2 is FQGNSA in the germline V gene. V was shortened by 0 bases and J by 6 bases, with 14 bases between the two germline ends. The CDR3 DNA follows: TGTGCCAGCAGCTTAGCGGGTGGGAGCGAGGCCGGGGAGCTGTTTTTT. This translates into CASSLAGGSEAGELFF.

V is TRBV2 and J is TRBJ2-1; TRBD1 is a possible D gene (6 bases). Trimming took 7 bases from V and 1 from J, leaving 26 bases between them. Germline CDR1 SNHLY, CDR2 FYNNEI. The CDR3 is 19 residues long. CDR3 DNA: TGTGCCAGCACCCCATTGGGAATCGACAGGTTCGCTTCCTACAATGAGCAGTTCTTC. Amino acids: CASTPLGIDRFASYNEQFF.

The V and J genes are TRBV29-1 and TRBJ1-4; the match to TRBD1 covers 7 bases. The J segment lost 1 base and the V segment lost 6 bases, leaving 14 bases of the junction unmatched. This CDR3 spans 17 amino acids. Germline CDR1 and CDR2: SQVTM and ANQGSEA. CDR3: CSVLGQRTPLTNEKLFF. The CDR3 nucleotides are TGCAGCGTATTGGGACAGAGAACTCCCTTAACTAATGAAAAACTGTTTTTT.

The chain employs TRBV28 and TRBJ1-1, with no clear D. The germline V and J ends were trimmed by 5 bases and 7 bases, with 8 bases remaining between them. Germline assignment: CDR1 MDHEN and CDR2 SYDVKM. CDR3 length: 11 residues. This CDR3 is CASSNTDEAFF. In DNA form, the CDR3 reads TGTGCCAGCAGTAACACCGATGAAGCTTTCTTT.

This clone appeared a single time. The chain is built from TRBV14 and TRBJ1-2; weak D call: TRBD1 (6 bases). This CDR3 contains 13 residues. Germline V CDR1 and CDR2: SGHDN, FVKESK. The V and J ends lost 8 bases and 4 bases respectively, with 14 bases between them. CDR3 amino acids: CASSGQPTYGYTF. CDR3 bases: TGTGCCAGCTCCGGACAGCCAACCTATGGCTACACCTTC.

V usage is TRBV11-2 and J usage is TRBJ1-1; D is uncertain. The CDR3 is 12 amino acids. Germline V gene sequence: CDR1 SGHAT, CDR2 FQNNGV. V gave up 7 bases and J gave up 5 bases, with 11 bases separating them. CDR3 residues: CASTPGGTEAFF. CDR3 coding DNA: TGTGCCAGCACCCCCGGAGGGACTGAAGCTTTCTTT.

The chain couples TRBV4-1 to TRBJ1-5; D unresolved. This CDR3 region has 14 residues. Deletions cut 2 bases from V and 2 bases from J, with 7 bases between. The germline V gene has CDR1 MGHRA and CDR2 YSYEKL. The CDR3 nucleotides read TGCGCCAGCAGCCAAAGGACTGGCAATCAGCCCCAGCATTTT. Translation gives CASSQRTGNQPQHF.

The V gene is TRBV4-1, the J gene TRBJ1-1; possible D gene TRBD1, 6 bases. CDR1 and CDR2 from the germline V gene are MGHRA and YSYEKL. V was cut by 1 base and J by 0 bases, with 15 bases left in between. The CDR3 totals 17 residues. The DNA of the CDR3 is TGCGCCAGCAGCCAAGTAATAGGGGGAACTCTGAACACTGAAGCTTTCTTT. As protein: CASSQVIGGTLNTEAFF.

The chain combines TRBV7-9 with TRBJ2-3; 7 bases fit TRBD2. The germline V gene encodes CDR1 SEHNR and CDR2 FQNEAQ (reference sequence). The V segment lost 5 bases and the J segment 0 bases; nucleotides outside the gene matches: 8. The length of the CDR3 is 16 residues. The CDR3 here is CASSQRGEGSTDTQYF. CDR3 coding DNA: TGTGCCAGCAGCCAGCGTGGGGAGGGGAGCACAGATACGCAGTATTTT.

The CDR3 reads CASSGFGSGLAGTDTQYF. CDR3 coding DNA: TGTGCCAGCAGTGGGTTCGGGAGTGGACTAGCGGGCACAGATACGCAGTATTTT. The rearrangement joins TRBV6-1 to TRBJ2-3, with 10 bases that match TRBD2. This CDR3 spans 18 amino acids. From germline, CDR1 is MNHNS and CDR2 SASEGT. The trim removed 4 bases at V and 1 base at J, leaving 11 bases unmatched.

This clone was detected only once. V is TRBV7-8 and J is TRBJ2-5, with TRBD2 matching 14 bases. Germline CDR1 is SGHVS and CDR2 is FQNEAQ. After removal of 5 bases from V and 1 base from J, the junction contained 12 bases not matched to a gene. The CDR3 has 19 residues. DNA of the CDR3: TGTGCCAGCAGCCATCTTGGACTAGCGGGAGGAGGGGGCCAAGAGACCCAGTACTTC. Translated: CASSHLGLAGGGGQETQYF.